Shown below are 19 T cell receptor beta chains from a single sample sequenced in a study of cytomegalovirus exposure and HLA in healthy donors. With 60 Vbeta and 13 Jbeta primers, the PCR was carried out. TCRdb keeps only in-frame clones here, not all; method: immunoSEQ multiplex PCR. Here the sample spans more than 90,000 clones, 65% to 80% being singletons. Sequenced input: PBMCs. The receptors stem from a man aged 50 to 60 in good health and CMV-seronegative.

The CDR3 DNA follows: TGTGCCAGTAGTCTCCAGGGGGTCTCGGCTAATGAAAAACTGTTTTTT. This codes for CASSLQGVSANEKLFF. The chain joins TRBV19 to TRBJ1-4; 7 nucleotides align to TRBD1. This CDR3 has 16 amino acids. Germline V gene lookup returns CDR1 LNHDA and CDR2 SQIVND (reference sequence). J was trimmed by 3 bases and V by 5 bases; bases with no gene match: 9.

The chain uses TRBV6-5 and TRBJ2-7; TRBD2 matches 10 bases. V trimming: 2 bases; J trimming: 7 bases; junction bases outside the gene matches: 5. This CDR3 spans 14 amino acids. Germline V lookup: CDR1 MNHEY, CDR2 SVGAGI. The DNA for the CDR3 is TGTGCCAGCAGTTACGGGACTAGCGCTAGTGAGCAGTACTTC. Protein: CASSYGTSASEQYF.

The V call is TRBV30, the J call TRBJ1-2; a weak D match, TRBD1 (5 bases). Trimming left V 3 bases short and J 3 bases short, with 14 bases between. The germline V gene has CDR1 GTSNPN and CDR2 SVGIG (reference sequence). This CDR3 comprises 14 residues. CDR3 DNA sequence: TGTGCCTGGAGCCCCGGGGGGGGAGACTATGGCTACACCTTC. Protein sequence: CAWSPGGGDYGYTF.

This chain uses TRBV9 with TRBJ2-5, with 8 bases identical to TRBD2. Germline trimming cut 3 bases from V and 5 bases from J; bases unmatched to any gene: 9. The CDR3 extends over 15 amino acids. Germline V CDR1 and CDR2: SGDLS, YYNGEE. Here the CDR3 DNA reads TGTGCCAGCAGCGGGACTAGCAGGCCGGAGGAGACCCAGTACTTC. Protein sequence: CASSGTSRPEETQYF. Variable domain in full (rest from reference TRBV9 and TRBJ2-5): DSGVTQTPKHLITATGQRVTLRCSPRSGDLSVYWYQQSLDQGLQFLIQYYNGEERAKGNILERFSAQQFPDLHSELNLSSLELGDSALYFCASSGTSRPEETQYFGPGTRLLVL.

V is TRBV19 and J is TRBJ1-4; TRBD1 agrees at 9 bases. Germline CDR1 and CDR2: LNHDA and SQIVND (reference sequence). Trimming removed 3 bases from V and 7 bases from J; junction bases left unmatched: 6. The CDR3 totals 15 residues. This CDR3 reads CASSILGTGPEKLFF. The DNA of the CDR3 is TGTGCCAGTAGTATTCTCGGGACAGGGCCTGAAAAACTGTTTTTT.

This clone was seen repeatedly, ten times or more. This chain uses TRBV2 with TRBJ1-2, with D uncertain. The CDR3 has 14 amino acids. Germline V CDR1 and CDR2: SNHLY, FYNNEI. Trimming removed 7 bases from V and 6 bases from J, with 18 bases in between. The CDR3 DNA reads as TGTGCCAGCAAGGGAGAAGCGCCCCTGGATGGCTACACCTTC. This translates into CASKGEAPLDGYTF.

This rearrangement joins TRBV28 to TRBJ2-7, with D tentatively TRBD2 (5 bases). V gave up 6 bases and J gave up 4 bases, with 13 bases separating them. Germline V lookup: CDR1 MDHEN, CDR2 SYDVKM. The CDR3 is 13 residues long. Here the CDR3 reads CASRPPKRYEQYF. In DNA form, the CDR3 reads TGTGCCAGCAGACCCCCCAAGCGGTACGAGCAGTACTTC.

The CDR3 region is CAFSPGQNGNTIYF. The CDR3 nucleotides read TGTGCCTTTTCCCCGGGACAGAATGGAAACACCATATATTTT. The chain recombines TRBV10-3 with TRBJ1-3, with 7 bases aligning to TRBD1. CDR1 and CDR2 from the germline V gene are ENHRY and SYGVKD. V lost 11 bases and J lost 3; bases outside the gene matches: 10. The CDR3 runs to 14 residues.

The chain combines TRBV18 with TRBJ1-4; D is undetermined. Germline CDR1 and CDR2: KGHSH and LQKENI. The CDR3 runs to 17 residues. Trimming stripped 2 bases from V and 2 bases from J, with 15 bases between. This CDR3 reads CASSPVRQAGTNEKLFF. Here the CDR3 DNA reads TGTGCCAGCTCACCAGTTCGGCAGGCTGGGACTAATGAAAAACTGTTTTTT.

This clone was counted a few times. A read error may account for a junction end that differs from germline. This chain joins TRBV10-3 and TRBJ1-5; TRBD1 aligns across 7 bases. The CDR3 covers 15 residues. Germline V CDR1 and CDR2: ENHRY, SYGVKD. The CDR3 loop reads CAISEGGGKNLPQHF. In DNA, the CDR3 is TGTGCCATCAGTGAAGGAGGGGGCAAGAATCTGCCCCAGCATTTT.

This rearrangement joins TRBV18 to TRBJ2-7, with 9 bases fitting TRBD1. Germline trimming cut 0 bases from V and 2 bases from J; bases unmatched to any gene: 23. Germline V gene lookup returns CDR1 KGHSH and CDR2 LQKENI. The CDR3 runs to 22 residues. The CDR3 spells CASSPPSPKIQLRTGAPYEQYF. CDR3 DNA: TGTGCCAGCTCACCACCCTCTCCCAAGATCCAACTCCGGACAGGGGCCCCCTACGAGCAGTACTTC.

This chain links TRBV28 with TRBJ1-1; D not resolved. The V and J ends lost 7 bases and 10 bases respectively, with 13 bases between them. The CDR3 length is 11 residues. CDR1 is MDHEN, CDR2 SYDVKM, per germline. The CDR3 DNA sequence: TGTGCCAGCATCGGGCTACTAGTAGCTTTCTTT. Its translation is CASIGLLVAFF.

This chain's CDR3 is CASSGQGTGELFF. CDR3 coding DNA: TGTGCCAGCAGCGGACAGGGCACCGGGGAGCTGTTTTTT. The chain has TRBV6-1 and TRBJ2-2; 8 bases match TRBD1. This CDR3 has 13 residues. V trimming: 6 bases; J trimming: 4 bases; junction bases outside the gene matches: 1. Germline V gene lookup returns CDR1 MNHNS and CDR2 SASEGT.

The chain links TRBV30 to TRBJ1-4; D perhaps matches TRBD1 (6 bases). V lost 4 bases to trimming and J lost 0 bases, with 12 bases between them. The CDR3 has 15 amino acids. CDR1 and CDR2 from the germline V gene are GTSNPN and SVGIG (reference sequence). The CDR3 is CAWTHRVSTNEKLFF. CDR3 nucleotides: TGTGCCTGGACCCACAGGGTCTCAACTAATGAAAAACTGTTTTTT.

This clone has just a few counts. The rearrangement joins TRBV28 to TRBJ2-7; D unresolved. Trimming took 3 bases from V and 0 from J, leaving 6 bases between them. CDR3 length equals 13 residues. CDR1 is MDHEN, CDR2 SYDVKM, per germline. DNA of the CDR3: TGTGCCAGCAGTTTCGGTCGCTCCTACGAGCAGTACTTC. The encoded protein is CASSFGRSYEQYF.

The rearrangement uses TRBV5-1 and TRBJ2-5, with a possible D match to TRBD2 (6 bases). With 6 bases removed from V and 1 base from J, the gap between germline ends came to 19 bases. The CDR3 runs 16 residues. Germline CDR1 and CDR2: SGHRS and YFSETQ. The CDR3 loop is CASTPRVGGAQETQYF. In nucleotides, the CDR3 is TGCGCCAGCACCCCCCGAGTTGGCGGGGCCCAAGAGACCCAGTACTTC.

The chain uses TRBV5-1 and TRBJ2-3; D perhaps matches TRBD1 (6 bases). Trimming removed 0 bases from V and 6 bases from J, with 11 bases in between. CDR3 length: 14 residues. Germline assignment: CDR1 SGHRS and CDR2 YFSETQ. CDR3 nucleotide sequence: TGCGCCAGCAGCTTGGAACAGGGTGGCGATACGCAGTATTTT. Its translation: CASSLEQGGDTQYF.

This clone came up a few times. This chain joins TRBV7-3 and TRBJ2-6; 7 bases line up with TRBD2. CDR3 length equals 18 residues. CDR1 is SGHTA and CDR2 is FQGTGA in the germline V gene. V shed 0 bases and J 0 bases; nucleotides not matched to a gene: 5. The CDR3 sequence is CASSLTSGMHSGANVLTF. The DNA for the CDR3 is TGTGCCAGCAGCTTAACCAGCGGGATGCACTCTGGGGCCAACGTCCTGACTTTC. The full variable domain, its missing parts supplied by reference TRBV7-3 and TRBJ2-6, is GAGVSQTPSNKVTEKGKYVELRCDPISGHTALYWYRQSLGQGPEFLIYFQGTGAADDSGLPNDRFFAVRPEGSVSTLKIQRTERGDSAVYLCASSLTSGMHSGANVLTFGAGSRLTVL.

V and J are TRBV2 and TRBJ2-3; 8 nucleotides line up with TRBD1. The V segment lost 6 bases and the J segment 2 bases; nucleotides outside the gene matches: 10. This CDR3 has 16 amino acids. Germline V gene sequence: CDR1 SNHLY, CDR2 FYNNEI. CDR3 sequence reads: CASSRTGQEITDTQYF. The CDR3 DNA is TGTGCCAGCAGCCGGACAGGGCAGGAGATCACAGATACGCAGTATTTT.